This T cell receptor beta chain is from a study of blood T cell repertoires in COVID-19. Trimming left V 8 bases short and J 0 bases short, with 11 bases between. CDR1 is LNHDA, CDR2 SQIVND, per germline (reference sequence). The CDR3 contains 14 residues. Participants, roughly 18 to 90 years old, spanned around 26 US areas. TCRdb's table, derived via immunoSEQ multiplex PCR, lists solely in-frame clones and lacks some. The profile shows some 100,000 clones, 65% to 90% of them singletons. The sequence was collected from a woman aged 45-65 years who had recovered from COVID-19. What was sequenced was PBMCs or T cells enriched from blood (not recorded which). This chain connects TRBV19 to TRBJ2-1; perhaps TRBD1 as D (7 bases). CDR3 sequence reads: CASSRGVSYNEQFF. In nucleotides, the CDR3 is TGTGCCAGTTCCAGGGGGGTCTCCTACAATGAGCAGTTCTTC.